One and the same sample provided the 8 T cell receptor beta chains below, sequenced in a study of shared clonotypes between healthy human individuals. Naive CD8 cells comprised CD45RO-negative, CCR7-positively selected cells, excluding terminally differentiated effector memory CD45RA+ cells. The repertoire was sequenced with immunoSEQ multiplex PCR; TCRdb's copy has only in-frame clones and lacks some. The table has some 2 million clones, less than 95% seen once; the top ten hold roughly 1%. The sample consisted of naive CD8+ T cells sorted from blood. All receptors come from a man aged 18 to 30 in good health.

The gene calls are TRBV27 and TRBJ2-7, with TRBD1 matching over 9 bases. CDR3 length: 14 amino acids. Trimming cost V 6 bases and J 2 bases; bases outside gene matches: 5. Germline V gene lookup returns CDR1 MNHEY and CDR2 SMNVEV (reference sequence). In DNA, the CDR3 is TGTGCCAGCAGCGACAGGGGGTCCCCCTACGAGCAGTACTTC. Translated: CASSDRGSPYEQYF.

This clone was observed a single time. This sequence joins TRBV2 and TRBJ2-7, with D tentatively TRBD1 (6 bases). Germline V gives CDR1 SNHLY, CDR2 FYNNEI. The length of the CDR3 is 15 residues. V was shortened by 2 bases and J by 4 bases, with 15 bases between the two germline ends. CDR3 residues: CASSESPGDVYEQYF. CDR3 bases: TGTGCCAGCAGTGAATCCCCAGGGGACGTTTACGAGCAGTACTTC.

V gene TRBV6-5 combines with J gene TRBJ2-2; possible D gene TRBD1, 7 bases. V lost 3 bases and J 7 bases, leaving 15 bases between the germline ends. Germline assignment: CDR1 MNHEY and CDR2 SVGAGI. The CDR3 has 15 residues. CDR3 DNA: TGTGCCAGCAGTTATGAGGAGGGGGCTATCGGGGAGCTGTTTTTT. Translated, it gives CASSYEEGAIGELFF.

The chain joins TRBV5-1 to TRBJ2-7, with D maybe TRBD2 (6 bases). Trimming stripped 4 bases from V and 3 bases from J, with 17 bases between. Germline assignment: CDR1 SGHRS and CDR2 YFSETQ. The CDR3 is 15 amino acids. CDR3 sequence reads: CASSPLGGAYYEQYF. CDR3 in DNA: TGCGCCAGCAGCCCCCTCGGAGGGGCCTACTACGAGCAGTACTTC.

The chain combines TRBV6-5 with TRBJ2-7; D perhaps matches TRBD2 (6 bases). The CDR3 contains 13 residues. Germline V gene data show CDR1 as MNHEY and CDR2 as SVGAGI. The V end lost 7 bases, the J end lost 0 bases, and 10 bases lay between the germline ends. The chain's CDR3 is CASNSGLSYEQYF. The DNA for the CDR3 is TGTGCCAGCAATTCGGGACTCTCCTACGAGCAGTACTTC.

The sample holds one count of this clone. Written as DNA, the CDR3 is TGTGCCAGCAGTTTATCGGCTGCGTTGGACACGGGAGAGACCCAGTACTTC. Translating it yields CASSLSAALDTGETQYF. The chain uses TRBV27 and TRBJ2-5; maybe TRBD1 (5 bases). Trimming pared 0 bases from V and 4 bases from J, leaving 18 bases between. Germline lookup yields CDR1 MNHEY and CDR2 SMNVEV (reference sequence). The CDR3 runs 17 residues.

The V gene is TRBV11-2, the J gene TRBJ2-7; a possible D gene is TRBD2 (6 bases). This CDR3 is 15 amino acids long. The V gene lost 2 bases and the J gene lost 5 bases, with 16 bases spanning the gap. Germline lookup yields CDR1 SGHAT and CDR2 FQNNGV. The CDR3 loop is CASSLIIGGVHEQYF. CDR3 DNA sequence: TGTGCCAGCAGCTTAATAATAGGAGGGGTCCACGAGCAGTACTTC.

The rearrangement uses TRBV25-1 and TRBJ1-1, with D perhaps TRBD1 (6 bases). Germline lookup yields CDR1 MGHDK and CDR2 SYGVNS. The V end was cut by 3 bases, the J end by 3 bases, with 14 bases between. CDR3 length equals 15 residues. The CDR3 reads CASSDPAGADTEAFF. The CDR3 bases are TGTGCCAGCAGTGACCCCGCAGGGGCTGACACTGAAGCTTTCTTT.